The text below deals with one T cell receptor beta chain. Its antigen is undetermined. PCR was performed using 60 Vbeta and 13 Jbeta primers. The data were produced by immunoSEQ multiplex PCR, yet TCRdb's version contains in-frame clones alone and is incomplete. This repertoire shows 150,000 to 200,000 clones, approximately 86% found once; its top ten account for roughly 1.8%. CDR3 length: 16 amino acids. Trimming at V came to 1 base and at J to 3 bases, leaving 6 bases not matched to a gene. CDR1 and CDR2 (germline): SGHTA, FQGNSA. This sample is part of a study of cytomegalovirus exposure and HLA in healthy donors. Notes on the study in general: While the bulk of TCR sequences proved rare, some public TCRs turned up in many donors. In a later analysis, TCR beta V- and J-gene trimming showed a link to a missense DCLRE1C variant.

The sequencing sample was made of PBMCs. This chain uses TRBV7-2 with TRBJ2-7, with 10 positions matching TRBD2. The sequence was collected from a woman aged 18-30 years in good health and CMV-seronegative. Written as DNA, the CDR3 is TGTGCCAGCAGCTTAGGGCTAGCGGGGGAACTCTACGAGCAGTACTTC. Protein sequence: CASSLGLAGELYEQYF.